In this sample, the clone carrying this T cell receptor beta chain turned up many times. Its matching antigen is unknown. The read comes to an end 3 residues before the CDR3 does, leaving the germline J gene to fill in the end. These data belong to a study of T cell clonality in common variable immunodeficiency. TCRdb keeps only in-frame clones here, not all; method: immunoSEQ multiplex PCR. The sample holds more than 35,000 clones, and no clone turns up only once. Unmatched junction bases numbered 3, after V lost 6 bases and J lost 5 bases. This CDR3 has 13 amino acids. Study-wide findings and caveats: CVID subjects had higher TCRbeta clonality than healthy controls, most marked in about a third.

Caucasian heritage predominated among both patients and controls. The sequence was obtained from a person aged 18-70 years in good health. The sample consisted of peripheral blood mononuclear cells. The chain couples TRBV12-3 or TRBV12-4 to TRBJ1-1; 10 nucleotides line up with TRBD1. CDR3 sequence reads: CASSRTGGTEAFF. The CDR3 bases that were read are TGTGCCAGCAGCCGGACAGGGGGTACTGAA.